Below are 26 T cell receptor beta chains sequenced from a single sample in a study of blood T cell repertoires in COVID-19. The assay was immunoSEQ multiplex PCR, and TCRdb's table has in-frame clones only and misses some. The sample has roughly 130,000 clones; 90% are singletons. The specimen was peripheral blood. Receptor source: a man aged 45-60 years with active COVID-19.

The chain is built from TRBV7-2 and TRBJ2-5, with D perhaps TRBD2 (6 bases). CDR3 length equals 14 residues. V was trimmed by 2 bases and J by 2 bases, leaving 9 bases between them. Germline V gene data show CDR1 as SGHTA and CDR2 as FQGNSA. CDR3 protein: CASSLISGQETQYF. The CDR3 region has the DNA TGTGCCAGCAGCTTAATTAGCGGTCAAGAGACCCAGTACTTC.

The chain joins TRBV2 to TRBJ2-7; 11 nucleotides align to TRBD2. Germline lookup yields CDR1 SNHLY and CDR2 FYNNEI. The CDR3 contains 17 residues. The V and J ends lost 2 bases and 0 bases, in that order; junction bases with no gene match: 6. CDR3 loop: CASSERLAGSNSYEQYF. CDR3 DNA sequence: TGTGCCAGCAGTGAAAGACTAGCGGGGAGCAACTCCTACGAGCAGTACTTC.

V is TRBV27 and J is TRBJ1-4; possibly TRBD1 for D (6 bases). Germline CDR1 MNHEY, CDR2 SMNVEV (reference sequence). V shed 2 bases and J shed 2 bases, with 12 bases lying between them. The CDR3 consists of 16 residues. The CDR3 DNA sequence: TGTGCCAGCAGTTTAGCCAGGGGTGGGACTAATGAAAAACTGTTTTTT. Residues: CASSLARGGTNEKLFF.

This clone has just one count. This chain links TRBV7-8 with TRBJ2-5, with TRBD2 matching over 12 bases. V trimming: 6 bases; J trimming: 5 bases; junction bases outside the gene matches: 7. The CDR3 contains 15 residues. CDR1 and CDR2 from the germline V gene are SGHVS and FQNEAQ. The CDR3 loop is CASRTGTSGSETQYF. The DNA for the CDR3 is TGTGCCAGCAGAACCGGGACTAGCGGGTCGGAGACCCAGTACTTC. The full variable domain, completed using reference TRBV7-8 and TRBJ2-5, is GAGVSQSPRYKVAKRGQDVALRCDPISGHVSLFWYQQALGQGPEFLTYFQNEAQLDKSGLPSDRFFAERPEGSVSTLKIQRTQQEDSAVYLCASRTGTSGSETQYFGPGTRLLVL.

The chain is built from TRBV4-2 and TRBJ2-7; maybe TRBD1 (7 bases). V was clipped by 0 bases and J by 3 bases, with 9 bases between them. From germline, CDR1 is LGHNA and CDR2 YNFKEQ. This CDR3 comprises 14 residues. CDR3 sequence (DNA): TGTGCCAGCAGCCAAGATCAGGGGGGCTACGAGCAGTACTTC. Translated: CASSQDQGGYEQYF.

The J gene is TRBJ2-5, the V gene TRBV11-3; tentative D call: TRBD1 (6 bases). The CDR3 sequence is 14 residues long. Germline V lookup: CDR1 SGHNT, CDR2 YENEEA. V was shortened by 5 bases and J by 4 bases, with 14 bases between the two germline ends. CDR3 in DNA: TGTGCCAGCAGCCGCCCAGGGGCTACAGAGACCCAGTACTTC. Its translation is CASSRPGATETQYF.

The V and J genes are TRBV12-5 and TRBJ2-2, with TRBD1 matching 7 bases. From germline, CDR1 is LGHNT and CDR2 FRNRAP. V trimming: 7 bases; J trimming: 1 base; junction bases outside the gene matches: 6. This CDR3 spans 15 amino acids. DNA of the CDR3: TGTGCTAGTGTTCGGACAGGCGTGAACACCGGGGAGCTGTTTTTT. Translated: CASVRTGVNTGELFF.

This rearrangement joins TRBV4-1 to TRBJ2-3, with 9 bases fitting TRBD2. CDR3 size: 16 residues. The V and J ends lost 1 base and 3 bases, in that order; junction bases with no gene match: 5. Per the germline V gene, CDR1 is MGHRA and CDR2 is YSYEKL. The CDR3 loop is CASSQGAGGRTDTQYF. Written as DNA, the CDR3 is TGCGCCAGCAGCCAAGGTGCGGGGGGGCGGACAGATACGCAGTATTTT.

V is TRBV5-4 and J is TRBJ2-5; maybe TRBD2 (6 bases). The CDR3 contains 14 residues. V lost 0 bases and J lost 3, with 9 bases in between. The V gene's germline CDR1 is SGHNT and CDR2 YYREEE (reference sequence). CDR3 sequence: CASSLDSGEETQYF. CDR3 nucleotide sequence: TGTGCCAGCAGCTTGGATTCGGGGGAAGAGACCCAGTACTTC.

The chain has TRBV6-5 and TRBJ2-3, with D unresolved. V was trimmed by 6 bases and J by 1 base, leaving 8 bases between them. The CDR3 loop spans 13 amino acids. Germline V gene data show CDR1 as MNHEY and CDR2 as SVGAGI. The DNA for the CDR3 is TGTGCCAGCAGCCTTTCGGGCACAGATACGCAGTATTTT. It translates to CASSLSGTDTQYF.

This chain links TRBV14 with TRBJ2-7, with D possibly matching TRBD2 (6 bases). V lost 4 bases and J 6 bases, leaving 16 bases between the germline ends. The CDR3 totals 14 residues. The germline CDR1 and CDR2 sequences are SGHDN and FVKESK. CDR3: CASSRRAGSAEQYF. In nucleotides, the CDR3 is TGTGCCAGCAGCCGACGGGCGGGGTCGGCCGAGCAGTACTTC.

The CDR3 nucleotides are TGTGCCAGCAGCGTAGGGACAGGGCAGGGCGATGGCTACACCTTC. This sequence encodes CASSVGTGQGDGYTF. The rearrangement joins TRBV21-1 to TRBJ1-2; TRBD1, the table's D call, lacks a check against the DNA. TRBV21-1 is noted as a pseudogene. The CDR3 extends over 15 amino acids.

The rearrangement uses TRBV20-1 and TRBJ2-3; D perhaps matches TRBD2 (5 bases). The CDR3 runs 11 residues. CDR1 is DFQATT, CDR2 SNEGSKA, per germline (reference sequence). Trimming removed 6 bases from V and 6 bases from J, with 10 bases in between. The CDR3 is CSASGLDTQYF. For the CDR3, the DNA is TGCAGTGCCTCGGGGTTGGATACGCAGTATTTT.

This clone came up a few times. The gene calls are TRBV25-1 and TRBJ1-1, with 7 nucleotides matching TRBD1. V lost 6 bases, J lost 0 bases, and 7 bases stayed unmatched. Germline loops: CDR1 MGHDK, CDR2 SYGVNS. The CDR3 covers 15 residues. The CDR3 bases are TGTGCCAGCAGGGCATCGGACAGGTTGAACACTGAAGCTTTCTTT. Translating it yields CASRASDRLNTEAFF.

J is TRBJ1-2 and V is TRBV5-6; 9 bases agree with TRBD1. Germline CDR1 is SGHDT and CDR2 is YYEEEE. The CDR3 has 14 amino acids. Trimming cost V 4 bases and J 2 bases; bases outside gene matches: 3. CDR3 DNA: TGTGCCAGCAGCCGGGACAGGGAAAACTATGGCTACACCTTC. It translates to CASSRDRENYGYTF.

The chain uses TRBV6-6 and TRBJ1-2; D might be TRBD1 (6 bases). V shed 7 bases and J shed 0 bases, with 15 bases lying between them. The CDR3 loop spans 15 amino acids. The germline V gene encodes CDR1 MNHNY and CDR2 SVGAGI (reference sequence). Written as DNA, the CDR3 is TGTGCCAGCAACGCGGGGGCAGCACCTAACTATGGCTACACCTTC. It yields the protein CASNAGAAPNYGYTF.

The chain uses TRBV11-2 and TRBJ2-5, with D possibly being TRBD2 (5 bases). V lost 1 base and J lost 3, with 9 bases in between. Germline lookup yields CDR1 SGHAT and CDR2 FQNNGV. The CDR3 sequence is 14 residues long. DNA for the CDR3: TGTGCCAGCAGCTTAGGACGGGGAAAAGAGACCCAGTACTTC. Its protein is CASSLGRGKETQYF.

This rearrangement joins TRBV5-1 to TRBJ2-3; 11 bases agree with TRBD1. The CDR3 totals 14 residues. Germline values: CDR1 SGHRS, CDR2 YFSETQ. V gave up 0 bases and J gave up 6 bases; unmatched junction bases: 0. CDR3 in DNA: TGCGCCAGCAGCTTGGGGACAGGGGGCGATACGCAGTATTTT. This encodes CASSLGTGGDTQYF.

This chain uses TRBV19 with TRBJ2-3; D might be TRBD2 (5 bases). V dropped 5 bases and J dropped 6 bases, with 12 bases sitting between them. This CDR3 contains 13 residues. Per germline, CDR1 LNHDA and CDR2 SQIVND (reference sequence). DNA of the CDR3: TGTGCCAGTAGTGCCCGAGGAGGTGATACGCAGTATTTT. It specifies CASSARGGDTQYF. Full variable domain (remainder filled in from reference TRBV19 and TRBJ2-3): DGGITQSPKYLFRKEGQNVTLSCEQNLNHDAMYWYRQDPGQGLRLIYYSQIVNDFQKGDIAEGYSVSREKKESFPLTVTSAQKNPTAFYLCASSARGGDTQYFGPGTRLTVL.

The chain employs TRBV3-1 (or the pseudogene TRBV3-2) and TRBJ1-4; D uncertain. This CDR3 has 16 amino acids. V was clipped by 0 bases and J by 2 bases, with 10 bases between them. CDR1 is LGHDT and CDR2 is YNNKEL in the germline V gene (reference sequence). CDR3 in amino acids: CASSQDLWQTNEKLFF. The CDR3 DNA reads TGTGCCAGCAGCCAAGATCTTTGGCAGACTAATGAAAAACTGTTTTTT.

The chain employs TRBV14 and TRBJ1-2; TRBD1 might be the D (6 bases). Trimming removed 4 bases at V and 3 bases at J, with 9 bases between. Germline-derived CDR1 and CDR2 are SGHDN and FVKESK. The CDR3 runs 13 residues. The CDR3 DNA is TGTGCCAGCAGCCTCGGACAGTACTATGGCTACACCTTC. Translated: CASSLGQYYGYTF.

J is TRBJ2-3 and V is TRBV11-2; maybe TRBD2 (5 bases). The CDR3 contains 15 residues. Germline V gives CDR1 SGHAT, CDR2 FQNNGV. Trimming removed 3 bases at V and 0 bases at J, with 10 bases between. The CDR3 is CASSLDSSSTDTQYF. The CDR3 DNA reads as TGTGCCAGCAGCTTGGACTCATCTAGCACAGATACGCAGTATTTT.

The chain uses TRBV27 and TRBJ1-3, with D possibly being TRBD1 (6 bases). Per germline, CDR1 MNHEY and CDR2 SMNVEV (reference sequence). Trimming removed 4 bases at V and 4 bases at J, with 17 bases between. This CDR3 is built from 16 residues. The CDR3 sequence is CASSSRRGAKGNTIYF. The CDR3, as DNA: TGTGCCAGCAGTTCCCGGCGGGGGGCGAAGGGAAACACCATATATTTT.

As regards this clone: Other DNA variants within this sample encode the same CDR3. The chain recombines TRBV7-2 with TRBJ1-3, with D maybe TRBD1 (5 bases). CDR3 length equals 16 residues. The V gene's germline CDR1 is SGHTA and CDR2 FQGNSA. The V end lost 0 bases, the J end lost 0 bases, and 9 bases lay between the germline ends. CDR3 DNA: TGTGCCAGCAGCTTAGCGCCAGGGTTCTCTGGAAACACCATATATTTT. Amino acid sequence: CASSLAPGFSGNTIYF.

The V call is TRBV30, the J call TRBJ2-7; TRBD2 aligns across 11 bases. V gave up 1 base and J gave up 5 bases; unmatched junction bases: 10. This CDR3 comprises 16 residues. In germline, CDR1 is GTSNPN, CDR2 SVGIG (reference sequence). The CDR3 DNA reads TGTGCCTGGAGTGGGCTATCTAGCGGGAGGACGGACGAGCAGTACGTC. Translating gives CAWSGLSSGRTDEQYV.

The CDR3 here is CASSPGTSGGTDTQYF. In nucleotides, the CDR3 is TGCGCCAGCAGCCCCGGGACTAGCGGGGGCACAGATACGCAGTATTTT. The chain links TRBV5-1 to TRBJ2-3; TRBD2 matches 13 bases. Unmatched junction bases numbered 3, after V lost 4 bases and J lost 1 base. The CDR3 totals 16 residues. Germline assignment: CDR1 SGHRS and CDR2 YFSETQ. The whole variable domain, filled in from reference TRBV5-1 and TRBJ2-3, reads KAGVTQTPRYLIKTRGQQVTLSCSPISGHRSVSWYQQTPGQGLQFLFEYFSETQRNKGNFPGRFSGRQFSNSRSEMNVSTLELGDSALYLCASSPGTSGGTDTQYFGPGTRLTVL.